Here is one T cell receptor beta chain with its context. The sample originates from a study of blood T cell repertoires in COVID-19. The V gene lost 3 bases and the J gene lost 0 bases, with 17 bases spanning the gap. The CDR3 is 17 amino acids. In germline, CDR1 is LGHDT, CDR2 YNNKEL (reference sequence). The method was immunoSEQ multiplex PCR; TCRdb's version includes in-frame clones alone and lacks a portion of them. The sample holds about 480,000 clones; about 87% are singletons and the top ten take around 12%. The receptor was derived from a woman between 45 and 65 years old with COVID-19, enrolled during active disease. V usage is TRBV3-1 (or the pseudogene TRBV3-2) and J usage is TRBJ1-1; tentative D call: TRBD1 (5 bases). Sequencing was done on a sample of peripheral blood. Here the CDR3 DNA reads TGTGCCAGCAGCCATTACGGTGGGGCACGCATGAACACTGAAGCTTTCTTT. It yields the protein CASSHYGGARMNTEAFF.